The entry that follows covers one T cell receptor (beta chain) sequence. The target antigen is unknown. The data are from a study of shared clonotypes between healthy human individuals. Genomic DNA per cell subset filled all wells of several immunoSEQ plates. Original processing methods: Filtering differed because ImmunoSEQ produced junction-only sequences that carried no quality scores. Produced via immunoSEQ multiplex PCR; TCRdb's table is partial and in-frame only. V and J calls and clone size are copied from that table; D and trimming were computed from the DNA. This repertoire shows about 520,000 clones, 78% found once; its top ten account for more than 10%. Study results and caveats: Clonotype sharing among donors, it was expected, would be affected by sequencing depth. Few donors restricted represented genetic and exposure-history diversity.

Sequencing was carried out using PBMCs. The TCR originated in a woman aged 40-49 years in good health. Some clones in this sample may be carry-over from other donors' samples.

The CDR3 here is CASSLGLAGGETQYF. The CDR3 region has the DNA TGTGCCAGCTCACTGGGACTAGCGGGAGGAGAGACCCAGTACTTC. V is TRBV18 and J is TRBJ2-5; TRBD2 aligns across 15 bases. CDR1 is KGHSH, CDR2 LQKENI, per germline. This CDR3 has 15 residues. V was clipped by 4 bases and J by 4 bases; unmatched bases: 1.